Following are 15 T cell receptor beta chains from one sample sequenced in a study of cytomegalovirus exposure and HLA in healthy donors. The PCR employed 60 Vbeta primers together with 13 Jbeta primers. The method was immunoSEQ multiplex PCR; TCRdb's version includes in-frame clones alone and lacks a portion of them. The table lists 130,000 or so clones, roughly 74% of them singletons. The sequenced sample consisted of PBMCs. These receptors were obtained from a man aged 40-49 years in good health and CMV-seropositive.

The chain recombines TRBV5-1 with TRBJ2-5; 13 bases are a match to TRBD2. The CDR3 is 14 residues long. V trimming: 4 bases; J trimming: 5 bases; junction bases outside the gene matches: 2. Germline lookup yields CDR1 SGHRS and CDR2 YFSETQ. Here the CDR3 reads CASSAGLAGETQYF. The DNA for the CDR3 is TGCGCCAGCAGCGCGGGACTAGCGGGGGAGACCCAGTACTTC.

The chain has TRBV28 and TRBJ2-7; 9 bases align to TRBD2. Germline lookup yields CDR1 MDHEN and CDR2 SYDVKM. The CDR3 covers 13 residues. Losses at the gene ends were 7 bases for V and 2 bases for J; bases not matched to a gene: 3. CDR3: CASKAGGPYEQYF. The CDR3 DNA reads TGTGCCAGCAAGGCGGGAGGGCCCTACGAGCAGTACTTC.

The chain links TRBV27 to TRBJ2-7; TRBD2 matches at 8 bases. The CDR3 spans 15 residues. With V trimmed by 2 bases and J by 2 bases, 5 bases remained unmatched. CDR1 is MNHEY, CDR2 SMNVEV, per germline (reference sequence). This chain's CDR3 is CASSLGGGRTYEQYF. The CDR3 coding sequence is TGTGCCAGCAGTTTAGGTGGCGGGAGGACCTACGAGCAGTACTTC.

This clone has more than one count but fewer than ten. The J gene is TRBJ1-1, the V gene TRBV25-1; TRBD1 is a possible D gene (6 bases). The length of the CDR3 is 12 residues. Germline CDR1 reads MGHDK; CDR2 reads SYGVNS. Trimming left V 6 bases short and J 11 bases short, with 16 bases between. CDR3 sequence reads: CASSLWGRGAFF. The CDR3 region has the DNA TGTGCCAGCAGCCTCTGGGGGCGTGGGGCTTTCTTT.

This clone was seen more than once but under ten times. V and J are TRBV2 and TRBJ2-2; no firm D call. Germline V gene lookup returns CDR1 SNHLY and CDR2 FYNNEI. V was shortened by 5 bases and J by 7 bases, with 17 bases between the two germline ends. The CDR3 is 15 residues long. The CDR3 region has the DNA TGTGCCAGCAGTAGTTTTAGAGGAAGTGACGGGGAGCTGTTTTTT. Amino acids: CASSSFRGSDGELFF. Based on the CDR3 plus reference TRBV2 and TRBJ2-2, the full variable domain is EPEVTQTPSHQVTQMGQEVILRCVPISNHLYFYWYRQILGQKVEFLVSFYNNEISEKSEIFDDQFSVERPDGSNFTLKIRSTKLEDSAMYFCASSSFRGSDGELFFGEGSRLTVL.

Points on this clone: At one of its ends the junction is not consistent with the germline gene, which may arise from a read error. The CDR3 region has the DNA TGTGTCAGCAGTTACAGACAGGGGTCTACTAATGAAAAACTGTTTTTT. It is translated as CVSSYRQGSTNEKLFF. The V and J genes are TRBV6-5 and TRBJ1-4, with 8 bases that match TRBD1. The CDR3 has 16 amino acids. The germline CDR1 and CDR2 sequences are MNHEY and SVGAGI.

This clone was detected only a few times. This sequence joins TRBV7-9 and TRBJ1-1, with D possibly matching TRBD1 (5 bases). The V end was cut by 2 bases, the J end by 2 bases, with 15 bases between. CDR1 and CDR2 from the germline V gene are SEHNR and FQNEAQ (reference sequence). The CDR3 spans 16 residues. The CDR3 nucleotides read TGTGCCAGCAGCTTATACGGGGACGGGGGTAACACTGAAGCTTTCTTT. Residues: CASSLYGDGGNTEAFF.

The V call is TRBV29-1, the J call TRBJ1-4; no definite D call. With 0 bases removed from V and 11 bases from J, the gap between germline ends came to 13 bases. Looked up from germline, CDR1 is SQVTM and CDR2 is ANQGSEA. This CDR3 spans 13 amino acids. The CDR3 spells CSVEDRAKKKLFF. The CDR3 nucleotides are TGCAGCGTTGAAGATCGAGCCAAGAAGAAACTGTTTTTT.

The rearrangement links TRBV6-1 to TRBJ1-5; D call uncertain. CDR3 length: 14 residues. Germline V gives CDR1 MNHNS, CDR2 SASEGT. Trimming took off 10 bases at V and 2 bases at J, with 15 bases between the two ends. CDR3 in DNA: TGTGCCACCCACCCCCTGGGAGGCAATCAGCCCCAGCATTTT. It encodes CATHPLGGNQPQHF.

The rearrangement links TRBV28 to TRBJ2-1; TRBD1 is a possible D gene (6 bases). The germline CDR1 and CDR2 sequences are MDHEN and SYDVKM. The CDR3 sequence is 15 residues long. V lost 8 bases, J lost 8 bases, and 22 bases lay in between. CDR3 DNA sequence: TGTGCCAGCCTCCTAGTGGGGGCTCCCAACCATGAGCAGTTCTTC. Translated: CASLLVGAPNHEQFF.

The J gene is TRBJ2-7, the V gene TRBV5-4; D perhaps matches TRBD1 (6 bases). The V gene lost 3 bases and the J gene lost 3 bases, with 16 bases spanning the gap. Germline V CDR1 and CDR2: SGHNT, YYREEE (reference sequence). This CDR3 spans 15 amino acids. The CDR3 loop reads CASSWGGQRNYEQYF. The CDR3 nucleotides read TGTGCCAGCAGCTGGGGTGGACAGCGCAACTACGAGCAGTACTTC.

The sample holds a few counts of this clone. The CDR3 bases are TGTGCCAGCAGTTACGGGGCGAGATCCGAGAATGAGCAGTTCTTC. It encodes CASSYGARSENEQFF. The chain employs TRBV6-5 and TRBJ2-1; D is possibly TRBD1 (5 bases). Germline V gives CDR1 MNHEY, CDR2 SVGAGI. CDR3 length: 15 amino acids. V was cut by 2 bases and J by 7 bases, with 15 bases left in between.

This clone was counted between two and nine times. This chain uses TRBV18 with TRBJ1-4, with D unresolved. There are 16 residues in the CDR3. V dropped 2 bases and J dropped 0 bases, with 10 bases sitting between them. Germline V lookup: CDR1 KGHSH, CDR2 LQKENI. The CDR3 protein is CASSPNQVTTNEKLFF. CDR3 DNA sequence: TGTGCCAGCTCACCAAATCAGGTTACAACTAATGAAAAACTGTTTTTT.

V and J are TRBV19 and TRBJ2-3; 13 bases are shared with TRBD2. Germline V gives CDR1 LNHDA, CDR2 SQIVND (reference sequence). V shed 4 bases, J shed 7 bases, and the junction held 11 bases outside the gene matches. The CDR3 covers 17 residues. The CDR3 nucleotides are TGTGCCAGTAGTAGAGAAACTAGCGGGAGGGCCTCTTATACGCAGTATTTT. Residues: CASSRETSGRASYTQYF.

A note on this clone: The junction departs from the called germline gene at one end, perhaps through a read error. DNA for the CDR3: TGTGCCAGCAGCTTGGCCTTGGGGCTAAGCTCCTACGGGCAGTACTTC. Translating gives CASSLALGLSSYGQYF. The gene calls are TRBV5-4 and TRBJ2-7, with D possibly matching TRBD1 (5 bases). CDR1 is SGHNT and CDR2 is YYREEE in the germline V gene (reference sequence). The CDR3 contains 16 residues. Filled out from reference TRBV5-4 and TRBJ2-7, the complete variable domain reads ETGVTQSPTHLIKTRGQQVTLRCSSQSGHNTVSWYQQALGQGPQFIFQYYREEENGRGNFPPRFSGLQFPNYSSELNVNALELDDSALYLCASSLALGLSSYGQYFGPGTRLTVT.